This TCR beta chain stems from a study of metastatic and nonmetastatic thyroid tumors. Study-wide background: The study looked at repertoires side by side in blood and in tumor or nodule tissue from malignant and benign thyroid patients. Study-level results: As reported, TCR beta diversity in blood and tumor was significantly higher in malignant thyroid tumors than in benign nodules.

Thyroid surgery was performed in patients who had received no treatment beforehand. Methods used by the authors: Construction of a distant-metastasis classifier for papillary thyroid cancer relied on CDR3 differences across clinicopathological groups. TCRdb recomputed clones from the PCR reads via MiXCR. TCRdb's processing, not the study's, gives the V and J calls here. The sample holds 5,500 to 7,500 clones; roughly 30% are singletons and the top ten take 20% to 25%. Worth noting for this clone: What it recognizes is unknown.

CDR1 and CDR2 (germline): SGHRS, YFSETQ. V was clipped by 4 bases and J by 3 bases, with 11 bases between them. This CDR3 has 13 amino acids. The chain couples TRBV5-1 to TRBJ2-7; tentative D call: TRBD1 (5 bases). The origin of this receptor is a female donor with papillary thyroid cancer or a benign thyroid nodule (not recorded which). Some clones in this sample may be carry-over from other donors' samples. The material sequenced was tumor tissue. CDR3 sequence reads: CASSPTGSYEQYF. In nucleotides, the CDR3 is TGCGCCAGCAGCCCAACAGGCAGCTACGAGCAGTACTTC.